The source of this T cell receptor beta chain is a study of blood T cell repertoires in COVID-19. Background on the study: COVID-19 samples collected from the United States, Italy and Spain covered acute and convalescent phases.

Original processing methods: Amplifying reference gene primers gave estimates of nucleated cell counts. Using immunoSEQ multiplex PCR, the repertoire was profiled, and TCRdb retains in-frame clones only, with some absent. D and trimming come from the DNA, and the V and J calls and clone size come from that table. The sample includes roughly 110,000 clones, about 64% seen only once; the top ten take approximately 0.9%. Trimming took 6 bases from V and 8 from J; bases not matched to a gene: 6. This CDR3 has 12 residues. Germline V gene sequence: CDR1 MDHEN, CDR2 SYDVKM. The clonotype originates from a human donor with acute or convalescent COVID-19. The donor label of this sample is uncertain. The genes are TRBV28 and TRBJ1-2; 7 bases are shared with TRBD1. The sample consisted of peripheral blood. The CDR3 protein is CASRYRGWGYTF. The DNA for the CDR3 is TGTGCCAGCAGGTACAGGGGATGGGGCTACACCTTC.